The present entry profiles one T cell receptor beta chain with its context. It has no known antigen specificity. Qualities for individual bases were not recorded, and no much larger clone is one base off. This sample is part of a study of cytomegalovirus exposure and HLA in healthy donors (TCRdb year 2017). Context from the whole study: A later analysis indicated that the 130 or so validation repertoires were generated on the platform also employed for the 700 or so repertoires of the first cohort. The aim of the study was to test whether cataloging public T cell receptors could identify signatures of past pathogen exposure. To predict cytomegalovirus infection status, the study brought together high-throughput TCR immunosequencing, statistical association of individual TCRs with disease status, and machine learning. Along with the roughly 610-subject first cohort, a separate validation cohort of approximately 110 different subjects was used. General findings and caveats noted by the study authors: In a later analysis, TCRs clustered in the first cohort were found to also tend to co-occur in the roughly 120 validation repertoires, with around 94% of cluster scores above 0. While some public TCRs were present in many individuals, most TCR sequences turned up only very rarely across donors. The study listed 150 to 200 TCR beta chains as associated with cytomegalovirus. Three of the identified cytomegalovirus-associated TCR beta chains were confirmed in vitro to be specific for cytomegalovirus antigens. The authors suggested that the approach could potentially be generalized to other disease states and immunological phenotypes. In both the original and validation cohorts, the classifier was reported to diagnose cytomegalovirus status with high specificity and sensitivity. A later analysis lacked HLA typing for the validation cohort, so it scored co-occurrence in that cohort across all 110 or so repertoires.

CDR1 and CDR2, per the germline V gene (reference sequence), are LNHDA and SQIVND. Taken from cysteine to phenylalanine, the CDR3 has 16 residues. Only CDR3 DNA is held: 48 bases, read in frame from base 1. Trimming removed 5 bases from V and 8 bases from J, leaving 22 bases between the germline ends. Donors formed part of the validation cohort, which comprised some 120 subjects and was distinct from the first cohort of under 850 subjects. The library came from the immunoSEQ multiplex PCR assay. As for the original processing: A statistical classification framework was developed to diagnose cytomegalovirus status using the catalog of TCR beta chain sequences. TCRdb took over this immuneACCESS table, retaining in-frame rearrangements with V and J assigned. Such tables are incomplete; in checked studies, under half of the missing clones stem from an unresolved V gene, and the remainder is unexplained. V and J calls plus clone size are reproduced from that table; the DNA served to infer D and trimming. This sample comprises some 200,000 clones, approximately 89% of them detected only once. The top ten clones comprise less than 9.5% of the sample.

The material sequenced was PBMCs. This clonotype was sampled from a man aged 25 to 45 in good health and CMV-seropositive. This sequence uses TRBV19 and TRBJ2-1, with a weak D call of TRBD1 (6 bases match). Here is the DNA: TGTGCCAGTAGTCTGACGGGGTGGGCAGGGGCACATGAGCAGTTCTTC. This yields the protein CASSLTGWAGAHEQFF.